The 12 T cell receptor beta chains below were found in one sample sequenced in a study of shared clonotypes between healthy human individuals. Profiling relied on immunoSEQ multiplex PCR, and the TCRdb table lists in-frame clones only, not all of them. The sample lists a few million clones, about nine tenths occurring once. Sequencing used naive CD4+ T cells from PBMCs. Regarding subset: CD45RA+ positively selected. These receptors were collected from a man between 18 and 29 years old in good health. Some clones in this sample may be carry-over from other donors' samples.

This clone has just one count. This chain's CDR3 is CASSPGTSPYTDTQYF. CDR3 in DNA: TGTGCCAGCAGCCCAGGGACTAGCCCATACACAGATACGCAGTATTTT. The rearrangement uses TRBV5-4 and TRBJ2-3, with 9 bases that match TRBD2. Germline CDR1 and CDR2: SGHNT and YYREEE (reference sequence). V trimming: 4 bases; J trimming: 2 bases; junction bases outside the gene matches: 8. The CDR3 extends over 16 amino acids.

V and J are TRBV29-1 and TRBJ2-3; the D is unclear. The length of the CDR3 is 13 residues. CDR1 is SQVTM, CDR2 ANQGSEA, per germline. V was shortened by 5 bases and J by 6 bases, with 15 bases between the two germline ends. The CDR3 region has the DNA TGCAGCGTTCAAACGGGCCCCGGGGATACGCAGTATTTT. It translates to CSVQTGPGDTQYF.

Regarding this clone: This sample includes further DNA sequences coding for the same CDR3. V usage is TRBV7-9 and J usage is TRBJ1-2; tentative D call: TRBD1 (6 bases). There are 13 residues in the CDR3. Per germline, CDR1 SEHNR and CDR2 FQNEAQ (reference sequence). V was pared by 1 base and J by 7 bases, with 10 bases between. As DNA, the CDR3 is TGTGCCAGCAGCTTAGTACAGGGCGGTGGCTACACCTTC. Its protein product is CASSLVQGGGYTF.

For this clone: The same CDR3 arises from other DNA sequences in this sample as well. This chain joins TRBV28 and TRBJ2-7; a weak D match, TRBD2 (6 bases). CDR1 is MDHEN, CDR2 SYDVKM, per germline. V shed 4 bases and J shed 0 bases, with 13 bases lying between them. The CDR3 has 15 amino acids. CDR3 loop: CASSSPGGSSYEQYF. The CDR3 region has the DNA TGTGCCAGCAGTTCCCCCGGGGGTTCCTCCTACGAGCAGTACTTC.

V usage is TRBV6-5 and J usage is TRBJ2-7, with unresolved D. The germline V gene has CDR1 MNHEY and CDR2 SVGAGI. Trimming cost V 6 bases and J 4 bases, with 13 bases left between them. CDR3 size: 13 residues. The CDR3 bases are TGTGCCAGCAGGGGCGAACAGACTTACGAGCAGTACTTC. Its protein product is CASRGEQTYEQYF.

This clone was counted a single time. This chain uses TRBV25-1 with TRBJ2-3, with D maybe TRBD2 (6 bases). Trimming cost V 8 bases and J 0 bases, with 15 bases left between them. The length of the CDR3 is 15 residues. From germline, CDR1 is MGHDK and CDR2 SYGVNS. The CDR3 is CASSGSSGSTDTQYF. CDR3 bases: TGTGCCAGCTCCGGAAGTAGCGGTAGCACAGATACGCAGTATTTT.

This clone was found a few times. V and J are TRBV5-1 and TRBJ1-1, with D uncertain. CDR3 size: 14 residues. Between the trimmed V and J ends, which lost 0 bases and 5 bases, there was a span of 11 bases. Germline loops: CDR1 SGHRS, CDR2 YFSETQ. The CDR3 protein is CASSLGGEWTEAFF. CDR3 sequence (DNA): TGCGCCAGCAGCTTGGGTGGGGAATGGACTGAAGCTTTCTTT.

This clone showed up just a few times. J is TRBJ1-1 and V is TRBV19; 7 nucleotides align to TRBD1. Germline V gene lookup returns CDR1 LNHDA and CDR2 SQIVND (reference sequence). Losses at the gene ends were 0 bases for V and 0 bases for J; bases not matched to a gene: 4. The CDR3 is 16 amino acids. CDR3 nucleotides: TGTGCCAGTAGTATAGAGACAGGGTTCATGAACACTGAAGCTTTCTTT. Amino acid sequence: CASSIETGFMNTEAFF.

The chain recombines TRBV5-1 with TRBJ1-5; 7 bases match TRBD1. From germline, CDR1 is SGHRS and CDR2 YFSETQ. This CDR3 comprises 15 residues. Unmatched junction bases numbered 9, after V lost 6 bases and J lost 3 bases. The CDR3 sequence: CASNPTGVDNQPQHF. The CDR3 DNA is TGCGCCAGCAACCCAACAGGGGTTGACAATCAGCCCCAGCATTTT. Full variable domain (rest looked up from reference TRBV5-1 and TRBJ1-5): KAGVTQTPRYLIKTRGQQVTLSCSPISGHRSVSWYQQTPGQGLQFLFEYFSETQRNKGNFPGRFSGRQFSNSRSEMNVSTLELGDSALYLCASNPTGVDNQPQHFGDGTRLSIL.

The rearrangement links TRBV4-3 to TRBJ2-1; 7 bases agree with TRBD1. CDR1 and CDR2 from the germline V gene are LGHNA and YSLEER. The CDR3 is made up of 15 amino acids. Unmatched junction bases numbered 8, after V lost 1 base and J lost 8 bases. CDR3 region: CASSQGGQFYHEQFF. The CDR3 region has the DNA TGCGCCAGCAGCCAAGGGGGACAGTTTTATCATGAGCAGTTCTTC.

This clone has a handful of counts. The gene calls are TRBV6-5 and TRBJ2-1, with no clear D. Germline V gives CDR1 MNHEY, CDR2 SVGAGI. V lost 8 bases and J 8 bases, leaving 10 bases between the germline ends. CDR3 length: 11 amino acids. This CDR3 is CASPILDEQFF. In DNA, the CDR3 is TGTGCCAGCCCCATTCTCGATGAGCAGTTCTTC.

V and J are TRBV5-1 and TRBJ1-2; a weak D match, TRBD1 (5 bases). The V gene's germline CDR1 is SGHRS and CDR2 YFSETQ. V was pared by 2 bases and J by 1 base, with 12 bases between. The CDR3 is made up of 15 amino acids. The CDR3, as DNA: TGCGCCAGCAGCTTAGCAGGGTCCAGTAACTATGGCTACACCTTC. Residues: CASSLAGSSNYGYTF. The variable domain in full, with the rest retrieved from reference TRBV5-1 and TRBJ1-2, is KAGVTQTPRYLIKTRGQQVTLSCSPISGHRSVSWYQQTPGQGLQFLFEYFSETQRNKGNFPGRFSGRQFSNSRSEMNVSTLELGDSALYLCASSLAGSSNYGYTFGSGTRLTVV.